This T cell receptor beta chain is from a study of blood T cell repertoires in COVID-19. After removal of 0 bases from V and 6 bases from J, the junction contained 2 bases not matched to a gene. There are 15 residues in the CDR3. Germline loops: CDR1 SGHRS, CDR2 YFSETQ. Assay used: immunoSEQ multiplex PCR; TCRdb lists only in-frame clones, some missing. The sample consists of 140,000 or so clones, about 85% of them appearing once. This clone was detected a few times. The specimen sequenced was peripheral blood. This chain uses TRBV5-1 with TRBJ1-6, with TRBD1 identical over 8 bases. This receptor was obtained from a human donor with acute or convalescent COVID-19. The donor label of this sample is uncertain. The CDR3, as DNA: TGCGCCAGCAGCTTGGTTACAGGGGGTAATTCACCCCTCCACTTT. Encoded protein: CASSLVTGGNSPLHF.